This T cell receptor (beta chain) was profiled in a study of cytomegalovirus exposure and HLA in healthy donors. General study findings and limits: Among the CMV-associated chains, a few were confirmed in vitro as specific for CMV antigens.

CDR3 length equals 13 residues. Germline assignment: CDR1 SGHDT and CDR2 YYEEEE. The V and J ends lost 2 bases and 5 bases respectively, with 10 bases between them. Worth noting for this clone: No antigen is known for it. Other nucleotide sequences from this sample produce the same CDR3.

TCRdb's table, derived via immunoSEQ multiplex PCR, lists solely in-frame clones and lacks some. The sample holds some 310,000 clones, around 90% seen once. What was sequenced was PBMCs. The origin of this receptor is a man aged 25 to 45 in good health and CMV-seronegative. The chain carries TRBV5-6 and TRBJ2-5, with D perhaps TRBD1 (5 bases). For the CDR3, the DNA is TGTGCCAGCAGCTTAGTCAGGGCCGAGACCCAGTACTTC. Encoded protein: CASSLVRAETQYF.